Following are 18 T cell receptor beta chains from one sample sequenced in a study of blood T cell repertoires in COVID-19. Data came from immunoSEQ multiplex PCR; TCRdb stores just in-frame clones and leaves some out. The data show approximately 300,000 clones, approximately 90% seen once. The sequencing sample was made of peripheral blood. The receptor source for this set is a woman aged 45-65 years with active or convalescent COVID-19.

The chain couples TRBV18 to TRBJ1-4, with D tentatively TRBD1 (6 bases). Germline lookup yields CDR1 KGHSH and CDR2 LQKENI. The V end was cut by 3 bases, the J end by 4 bases, with 12 bases between. This CDR3 has 15 residues. As DNA, the CDR3 is TGTGCCAGCTCACCGACACAGGGAAATAATGAAAAACTGTTTTTT. It translates to CASSPTQGNNEKLFF.

The rearrangement links TRBV3-1 (or the pseudogene TRBV3-2) to TRBJ1-6; TRBD1 is a possible D gene (5 bases). Deletions cut 1 base from V and 10 bases from J, with 11 bases between. Germline V lookup: CDR1 LGHDT, CDR2 YNNKEL (reference sequence). This CDR3 has 14 amino acids. CDR3 nucleotides: TGTGCCAGCAGCCAAGTTGGGTACAGGTCACCCCTCCACTTT. Protein product: CASSQVGYRSPLHF.

J is TRBJ2-7 and V is TRBV28; possibly TRBD1 for D (6 bases). This CDR3 spans 15 amino acids. Trimming shortened V by 8 bases and J by 1 base, and 18 bases separated the two germline ends. Germline V gene sequence: CDR1 MDHEN, CDR2 SYDVKM. CDR3 in DNA: TGTGCCAGCGTCATGGGGGCAGGACTTTCCTACGAGCAGTACTTC. Its translation: CASVMGAGLSYEQYF.

This clone was recorded only once. The chain has TRBV15 and TRBJ1-5; weak D call: TRBD1 (5 bases). The CDR3 is made up of 13 amino acids. V gave up 5 bases and J gave up 7 bases, with 12 bases separating them. Germline CDR1 is LNHNV and CDR2 is YYDKDF (reference sequence). CDR3 residues: CATSQGEDQPQHF. CDR3 nucleotides: TGTGCCACCAGCCAGGGCGAGGACCAGCCCCAGCATTTT. The variable domain in full, with the rest retrieved from reference TRBV15 and TRBJ1-5, is DAMVIQNPRYQVTQFGKPVTLSCSQTLNHNVMYWYQQKSSQAPKLLFHYYDKDFNNEADTPDNFQSRRPNTSFCFLDIRSPGLGDTAMYLCATSQGEDQPQHFGDGTRLSIL.

The chain is built from TRBV30 and TRBJ2-1, with 14 bases lining up with TRBD2. The germline gives CDR1 GTSNPN, CDR2 SVGIG (reference sequence). The CDR3 covers 20 residues. Losses at the gene ends were 3 bases for V and 3 bases for J; bases not matched to a gene: 16. The CDR3 sequence: CAWRKKTSGGAYSDYNEQFF. The CDR3 nucleotides are TGTGCCTGGAGGAAAAAGACTAGCGGGGGGGCCTATAGTGACTACAATGAGCAGTTCTTC.

The chain employs TRBV18 and TRBJ1-2; a possible D gene is TRBD1 (6 bases). The CDR3 runs to 16 residues. Trimming took off 0 bases at V and 8 bases at J, with 19 bases between the two ends. The germline CDR1 and CDR2 sequences are KGHSH and LQKENI. The CDR3 DNA follows: TGTGCCAGCTCACCACCGGGAACAGGGCCCTTAGGCGGCTACACCTTC. This encodes CASSPPGTGPLGGYTF.

The rearrangement uses TRBV18 and TRBJ1-1; D gene ambiguous. Germline V gene data show CDR1 as KGHSH and CDR2 as LQKENI. V lost 6 bases to trimming and J lost 2 bases, with 13 bases between them. This CDR3 is built from 14 residues. For the CDR3, the DNA is TGTGCCAGCTCTATCACGCTAGGCAACACTGAAGCTTTCTTT. This translates into CASSITLGNTEAFF.

The rearrangement links TRBV30 to TRBJ2-1; 14 nucleotides agree with TRBD2. Per germline, CDR1 GTSNPN and CDR2 SVGIG (reference sequence). CDR3 length equals 15 residues. J was trimmed by 8 bases and V by 3 bases; bases with no gene match: 6. The CDR3 DNA sequence: TGTGCCTGGAGCCGGGGACTAGCGGGAGCCGATGAGCAGTTCTTC. Its protein product is CAWSRGLAGADEQFF.

This chain uses TRBV29-1 with TRBJ2-1; 7 bases line up with TRBD2. Germline CDR1 SQVTM, CDR2 ANQGSEA. V shed 0 bases and J 0 bases; nucleotides not matched to a gene: 11. CDR3 length: 18 amino acids. CDR3 in DNA: TGCAGCGTTGAAGATCTCCCAACACTAGCGAGCTCCTACAATGAGCAGTTCTTC. Its protein is CSVEDLPTLASSYNEQFF.

Comment on this clone: An end of the junction differs from the germline gene, which may be a read error. The chain employs TRBV7-9 and TRBJ1-2, with D possibly being TRBD1 (6 bases). The CDR3 length is 12 residues. Germline CDR1 reads SEHNR; CDR2 reads FQNEAQ (reference sequence). The CDR3 coding sequence is TGTGCCAGCAGCATAAACCGGGACACCCATTCCTTC. The encoded protein is CASSINRDTHSF. The complete variable domain, with remaining parts taken from reference TRBV7-9 and TRBJ1-2, reads DTGVSQNPRHKITKRGQNVTFRCDPISEHNRLYWYRQTLGQGPEFLTYFQNEAQLEKSRLLSDRFSAERPKGSFSTLEIQRTEQGDSAMYLCASSINRDTHSFGSGTRLTVV.

V gene TRBV7-2 combines with J gene TRBJ1-5, with TRBD1 identical over 11 bases. The CDR3 has 15 amino acids. The V and J ends lost 3 bases and 5 bases, in that order; junction bases with no gene match: 3. Germline CDR1 and CDR2: SGHTA and FQGNSA. The CDR3 sequence: CASSLGQGGYQPQHF. The CDR3 DNA follows: TGTGCCAGCAGCTTGGGACAGGGGGGGTATCAGCCCCAGCATTTT. The full variable domain, with the rest looked up from reference TRBV7-2 and TRBJ1-5, is GAGVSQSPSNKVTEKGKDVELRCDPISGHTALYWYRQSLGQGLEFLIYFQGNSAPDKSGLPSDRFSAERTGGSVSTLTIQRTQQEDSAVYLCASSLGQGGYQPQHFGDGTRLSIL.

The chain carries TRBV12-5 and TRBJ1-5; D not certain. The CDR3 runs 14 residues. Germline-derived CDR1 and CDR2 are LGHNT and FRNRAP. Deletions cut 3 bases from V and 5 bases from J, with 11 bases between. CDR3 residues: CASGFSAGHQPQHF. The CDR3 DNA reads TGTGCTAGTGGTTTTTCGGCGGGCCATCAGCCCCAGCATTTT.

The chain joins TRBV10-3 to TRBJ2-7; the match to TRBD1 covers 9 bases. This CDR3 has 12 amino acids. Germline assignment: CDR1 ENHRY and CDR2 SYGVKD. Losses at the gene ends were 8 bases for V and 3 bases for J; bases not matched to a gene: 2. The DNA of the CDR3 is TGTGCCATCCAGGGACAGGGCTACGAGCAGTACTTC. The encoded protein is CAIQGQGYEQYF.

The genes are TRBV11-2 and TRBJ1-4; TRBD1 matches at 8 bases. V lost 5 bases, J lost 0 bases, and 5 bases stayed unmatched. CDR1 is SGHAT and CDR2 is FQNNGV in the germline V gene. The CDR3 totals 16 residues. CDR3 sequence: CASSLGQGATNEKLFF. CDR3 bases: TGTGCCAGCAGCCTCGGACAGGGTGCAACTAATGAAAAACTGTTTTTT.

This sequence joins TRBV6-5 and TRBJ1-1; tentatively, D is TRBD1 (5 bases). Between the trimmed V and J ends, which lost 6 bases and 1 base, there was a span of 6 bases. Germline V CDR1 and CDR2: MNHEY, SVGAGI. The length of the CDR3 is 12 residues. CDR3 protein: CASSQGNTEAFF. The DNA for the CDR3 is TGTGCCAGCAGCCAGGGGAACACTGAAGCTTTCTTT.

This chain uses TRBV5-1 with TRBJ1-1, with 9 positions matching TRBD1. This CDR3 contains 14 residues. Germline V CDR1 and CDR2: SGHRS, YFSETQ. V dropped 4 bases and J dropped 4; count of bases not matched to a gene: 5. The CDR3 protein is CASSQGQGLTEAFF. The CDR3 DNA follows: TGCGCCAGCAGCCAGGGACAGGGCCTCACTGAAGCTTTCTTT.

V usage is TRBV6-5 and J usage is TRBJ1-2; D is uncertain. V dropped 0 bases and J dropped 4 bases, with 9 bases sitting between them. Germline lookup yields CDR1 MNHEY and CDR2 SVGAGI. The CDR3 contains 14 residues. CDR3 loop: CASSYSSTPYGYTF. The CDR3 DNA is TGTGCCAGCAGTTACTCTTCGACACCCTATGGCTACACCTTC.

The count of this clone is one. This rearrangement joins TRBV28 to TRBJ1-5, with unresolved D. The V and J ends lost 2 bases and 1 base respectively, with 6 bases between them. This CDR3 spans 14 amino acids. Germline assignment: CDR1 MDHEN and CDR2 SYDVKM. The CDR3 nucleotides read TGTGCCAGCAGTTTAATCCTGAGCAATCAGCCCCAGCATTTT. Translation: CASSLILSNQPQHF.